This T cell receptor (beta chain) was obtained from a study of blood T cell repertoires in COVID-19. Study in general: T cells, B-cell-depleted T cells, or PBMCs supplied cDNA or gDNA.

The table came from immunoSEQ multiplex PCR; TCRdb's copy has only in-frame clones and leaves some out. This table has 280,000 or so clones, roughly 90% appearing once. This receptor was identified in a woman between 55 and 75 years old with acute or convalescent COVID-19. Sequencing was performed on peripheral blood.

The chain's CDR3 is CASSVRGQGSNTEAFF. DNA for the CDR3: TGCGCCAGCAGCGTCCGAGGACAGGGAAGTAACACTGAAGCTTTCTTT. The J gene is TRBJ1-1, the V gene TRBV5-1; 8 bases match TRBD1. V lost 4 bases to trimming and J lost 2 bases; unmatched junction nucleotides: 10. CDR3 length equals 16 residues. Germline lookup yields CDR1 SGHRS and CDR2 YFSETQ.